This TCR beta chain stems from a study of shared T cell receptors in the human thymus. The assay was immunoSEQ multiplex PCR, and TCRdb's table has in-frame clones only and misses some. This sample yields about 380,000 clones, of which 95% are seen a single time; approximately 0.018% belongs to the top ten. The CDR3 is 20 residues long. The junction had 12 bases not matched to a gene; V was cut back by 2 bases and J by 4 bases. Germline V gene data show CDR1 as SGHTA and CDR2 as FQGTGA. V is TRBV7-3 and J is TRBJ2-1; 15 nucleotides match TRBD2. This clonotype was sampled from a human donor. What was sequenced was thymocytes. The CDR3 spells CASSLGGTSGRNLTYNEQFF. DNA for the CDR3: TGTGCCAGCAGCTTAGGGGGGACTAGCGGGAGGAATCTCACTTACAATGAGCAGTTCTTC.